The clone carrying this TCR beta chain was recorded only once. One junction end disagrees with the germline gene, perhaps due to a read error. Each CDR3 protein gets one entry after TCRdb re-called the multiplex PCR reads with MiXCR. The sample holds roughly 130,000 distinct CDR3 sequences, 30% to 35% seen once. CDR3 length: 16 residues. In germline, CDR1 is SEHNR, CDR2 FQNEAQ (reference sequence). The lymph nodes were axillary draining lymph nodes from breast cancer patients. These data are taken from a study of breast tumors, draining lymph nodes, adjacent tissues. Sequenced: axillary lymph node tissue. This clonotype originated in a female donor with breast cancer. Some clones in this sample may be carry-over from other donors' samples. V is TRBV7-9 and J is TRBJ1-1, with no clear D. The DNA for the CDR3 is TGTGCCAGCAGCTTATCGGACGGCGACATGAACACTGGAGCTTTCTTT. Its protein product is CASSLSDGDMNTGAFF.